This T cell receptor (beta chain) was profiled in a study of blood T cell repertoires in COVID-19. In the study overall: Italy, Spain and the United States were the sources of the convalescent and acute COVID-19 samples. PBMCs, B-cell-depleted T cells, or T cells were the source of the cDNA or gDNA that made up the material.

Germline-derived CDR1 and CDR2 are SGHNT and YYREEE (reference sequence). The CDR3 runs to 15 residues. V shed 4 bases, J shed 3 bases, and the junction held 5 bases outside the gene matches. In the source study's methods: The authors estimated nucleated cell counts from reference gene primer amplification. The assay was immunoSEQ multiplex PCR, and TCRdb's table has in-frame clones only and misses some. V, J and clone size are those of that table, while D and trimming were read from the DNA. This repertoire shows about 300,000 clones, about 89% found once; its top ten account for about 4.6%. V is TRBV5-4 and J is TRBJ2-1, with TRBD2 identical over 9 bases. The sample taken for sequencing was peripheral blood. The TCR was taken from a man aged 35-49 years with acute or convalescent COVID-19. The CDR3 loop reads CASSSSAGGYNEQFF. CDR3 coding DNA: TGTGCCAGCAGCAGTTCAGCGGGGGGCTACAATGAGCAGTTCTTC. The full variable domain, completed using reference TRBV5-4 and TRBJ2-1, is ETGVTQSPTHLIKTRGQQVTLRCSSQSGHNTVSWYQQALGQGPQFIFQYYREEENGRGNFPPRFSGLQFPNYSSELNVNALELDDSALYLCASSSSAGGYNEQFFGPGTRLTVL.